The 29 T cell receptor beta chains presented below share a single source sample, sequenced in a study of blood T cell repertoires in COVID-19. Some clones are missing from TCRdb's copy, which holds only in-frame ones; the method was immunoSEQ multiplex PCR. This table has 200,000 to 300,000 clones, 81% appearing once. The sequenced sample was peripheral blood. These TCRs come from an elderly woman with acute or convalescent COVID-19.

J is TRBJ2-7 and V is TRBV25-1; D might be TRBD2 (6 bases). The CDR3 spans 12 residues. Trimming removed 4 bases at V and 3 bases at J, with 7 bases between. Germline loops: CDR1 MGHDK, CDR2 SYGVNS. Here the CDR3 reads CASSGGVYEQYF. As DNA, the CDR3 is TGTGCCAGCAGTGGGGGGGTCTACGAGCAGTACTTC.

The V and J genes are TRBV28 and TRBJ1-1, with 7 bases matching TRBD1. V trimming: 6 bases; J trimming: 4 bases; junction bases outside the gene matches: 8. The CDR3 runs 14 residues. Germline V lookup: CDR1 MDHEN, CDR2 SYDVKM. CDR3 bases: TGTGCCAGCAGAAGACAGGGCGGTAGCACTGAAGCTTTCTTT. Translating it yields CASRRQGGSTEAFF. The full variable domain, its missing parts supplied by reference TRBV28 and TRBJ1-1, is DVKVTQSSRYLVKRTGEKVFLECVQDMDHENMFWYRQDPGLGLRLIYFSYDVKMKEKGDIPEGYSVSREKKERFSLILESASTNQTSMYLCASRRQGGSTEAFFGQGTRLTVV.

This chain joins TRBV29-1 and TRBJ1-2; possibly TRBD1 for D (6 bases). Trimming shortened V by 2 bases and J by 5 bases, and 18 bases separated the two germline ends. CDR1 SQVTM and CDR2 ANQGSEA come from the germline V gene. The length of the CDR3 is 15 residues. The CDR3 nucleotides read TGCAGCGTTGAAAACCCCTATCGGACAGAGTATGGCTACACCTTC. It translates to CSVENPYRTEYGYTF.

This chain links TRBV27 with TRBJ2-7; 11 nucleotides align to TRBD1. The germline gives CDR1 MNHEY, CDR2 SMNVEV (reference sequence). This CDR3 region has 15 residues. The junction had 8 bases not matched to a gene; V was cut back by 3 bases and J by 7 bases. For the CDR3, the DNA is TGTGCCAGCAGTTTCTCGACCGGGACAGGGGGTGAGCAGTACTTC. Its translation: CASSFSTGTGGEQYF.

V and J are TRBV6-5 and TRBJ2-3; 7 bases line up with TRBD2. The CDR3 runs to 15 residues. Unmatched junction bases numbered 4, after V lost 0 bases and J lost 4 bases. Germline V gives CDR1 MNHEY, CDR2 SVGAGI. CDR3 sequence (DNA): TGTGCCAGCAGTTACTCCCAGGGAGGGCCAGATACGCAGTATTTT. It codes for CASSYSQGGPDTQYF.

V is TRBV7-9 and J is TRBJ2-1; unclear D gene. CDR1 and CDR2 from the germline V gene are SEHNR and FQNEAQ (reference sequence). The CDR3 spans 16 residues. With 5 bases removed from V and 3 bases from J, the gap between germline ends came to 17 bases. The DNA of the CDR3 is TGTGCCAGCAGCCTCTTGATCCTAGGTAGCTACAATGAGCAGTTCTTC. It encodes CASSLLILGSYNEQFF.

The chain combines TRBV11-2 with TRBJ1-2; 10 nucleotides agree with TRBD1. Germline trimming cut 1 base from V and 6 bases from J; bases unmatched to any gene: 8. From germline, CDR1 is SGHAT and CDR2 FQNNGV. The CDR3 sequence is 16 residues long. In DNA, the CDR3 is TGTGCCAGCAGCTTAGTAAGGACAGGGGGACGTCATGGCTACACCTTC. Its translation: CASSLVRTGGRHGYTF. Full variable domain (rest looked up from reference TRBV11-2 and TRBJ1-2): EAGVAQSPRYKIIEKRQSVAFWCNPISGHATLYWYQQILGQGPKLLIQFQNNGVVDDSQLPKDRFSAERLKGVDSTLKIQPAKLEDSAVYLCASSLVRTGGRHGYTFGSGTRLTVV.

CDR3 DNA: TGTGCCAGCAGCCCCCCGGGTGAGCAGTTCTTC. Residues: CASSPPGEQFF. This chain joins TRBV11-2 and TRBJ2-1; D is undetermined. V was clipped by 5 bases and J by 9 bases, with 8 bases between them. The germline V gene has CDR1 SGHAT and CDR2 FQNNGV. The CDR3 totals 11 residues.

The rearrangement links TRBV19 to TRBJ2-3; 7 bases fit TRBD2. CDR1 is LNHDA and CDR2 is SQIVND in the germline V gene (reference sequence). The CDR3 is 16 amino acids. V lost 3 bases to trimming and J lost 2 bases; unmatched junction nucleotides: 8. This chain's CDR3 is CASSIGAGSFTDTQYF. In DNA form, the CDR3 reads TGTGCCAGTAGTATCGGAGCGGGGAGCTTCACAGATACGCAGTATTTT.

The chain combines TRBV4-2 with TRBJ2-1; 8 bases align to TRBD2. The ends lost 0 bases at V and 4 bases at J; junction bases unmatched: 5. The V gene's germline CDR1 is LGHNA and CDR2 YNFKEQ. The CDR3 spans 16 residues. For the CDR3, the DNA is TGTGCCAGCAGCCAAGAGGCCAGCGGGGGTTACAATGAGCAGTTCTTC. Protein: CASSQEASGGYNEQFF.

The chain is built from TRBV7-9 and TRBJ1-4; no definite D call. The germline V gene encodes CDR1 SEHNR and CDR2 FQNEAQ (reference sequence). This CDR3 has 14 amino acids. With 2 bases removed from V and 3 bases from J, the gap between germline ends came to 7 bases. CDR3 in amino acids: CASSLREANEKLFF. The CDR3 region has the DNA TGTGCCAGCAGCTTACGGGAAGCTAATGAAAAACTGTTTTTT.

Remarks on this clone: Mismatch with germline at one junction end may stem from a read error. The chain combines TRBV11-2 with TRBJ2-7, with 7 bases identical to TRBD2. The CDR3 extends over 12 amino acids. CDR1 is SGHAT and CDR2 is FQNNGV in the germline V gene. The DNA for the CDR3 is TGTGCCAGCAGTTTAGCGGGTCGCGAGCAGTACTTC. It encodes CASSLAGREQYF.

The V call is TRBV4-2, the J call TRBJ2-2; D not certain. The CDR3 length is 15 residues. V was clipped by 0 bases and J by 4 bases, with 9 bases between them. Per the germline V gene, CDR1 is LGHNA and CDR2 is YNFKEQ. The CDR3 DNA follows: TGTGCCAGCAGCCAAGATACGTACTCCACCGGGGAGCTGTTTTTT. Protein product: CASSQDTYSTGELFF.

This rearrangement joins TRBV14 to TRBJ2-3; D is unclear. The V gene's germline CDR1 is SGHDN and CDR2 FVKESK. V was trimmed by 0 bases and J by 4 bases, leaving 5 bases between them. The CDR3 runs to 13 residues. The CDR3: CASSQEQSDTQYF. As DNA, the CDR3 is TGTGCCAGCAGCCAAGAACAATCAGATACGCAGTATTTT.

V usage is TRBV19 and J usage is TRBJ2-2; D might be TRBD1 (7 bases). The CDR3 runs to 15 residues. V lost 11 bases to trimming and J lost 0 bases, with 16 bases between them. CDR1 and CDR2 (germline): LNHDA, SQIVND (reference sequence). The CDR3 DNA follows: TGTGCCGCAAAAGGGGGCGGGGCGAACACCGGGGAGCTGTTTTTT. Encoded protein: CAAKGGGANTGELFF.

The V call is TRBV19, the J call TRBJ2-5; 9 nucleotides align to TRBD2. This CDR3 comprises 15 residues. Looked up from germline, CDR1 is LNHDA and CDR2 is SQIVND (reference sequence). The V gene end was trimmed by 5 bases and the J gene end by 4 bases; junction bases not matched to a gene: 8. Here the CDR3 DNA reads TGTGCCAGTAGTTTAATAGCGGGAGCCCCAGAGACCCAGTACTTC. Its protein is CASSLIAGAPETQYF.

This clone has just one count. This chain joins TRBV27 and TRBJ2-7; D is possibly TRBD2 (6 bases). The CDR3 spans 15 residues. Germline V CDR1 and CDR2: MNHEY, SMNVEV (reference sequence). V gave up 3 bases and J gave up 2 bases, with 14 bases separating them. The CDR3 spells CASSLNRGGTYEQYF. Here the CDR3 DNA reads TGTGCCAGCAGTTTGAACCGGGGCGGGACCTACGAGCAGTACTTC.

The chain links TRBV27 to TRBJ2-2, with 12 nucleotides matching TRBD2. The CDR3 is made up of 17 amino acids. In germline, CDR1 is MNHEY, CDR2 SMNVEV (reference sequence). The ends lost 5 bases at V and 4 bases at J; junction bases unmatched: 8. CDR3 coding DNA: TGTGCCAGCAGTACCCGACTAGCGGGAGACTTCACCGGGGAGCTGTTTTTT. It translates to CASSTRLAGDFTGELFF.

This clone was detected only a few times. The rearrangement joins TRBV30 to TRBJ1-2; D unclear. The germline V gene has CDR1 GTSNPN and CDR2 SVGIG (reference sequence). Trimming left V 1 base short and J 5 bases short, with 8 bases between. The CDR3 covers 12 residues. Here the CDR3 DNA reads TGTGCCTGGAGTGGGAGTTCATATGGCTACACCTTC. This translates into CAWSGSSYGYTF.

The CDR3 reads CASSLGLSGGAESLSYEQYF. In nucleotides, the CDR3 is TGCGCCAGCAGCTTGGGATTATCCGGGGGGGCGGAATCTCTCTCCTACGAGCAGTACTTC. The chain uses TRBV5-1 and TRBJ2-7; 8 bases line up with TRBD2. The CDR3 extends over 20 amino acids. The V gene's germline CDR1 is SGHRS and CDR2 YFSETQ. With V trimmed by 0 bases and J by 0 bases, 17 bases remained unmatched.

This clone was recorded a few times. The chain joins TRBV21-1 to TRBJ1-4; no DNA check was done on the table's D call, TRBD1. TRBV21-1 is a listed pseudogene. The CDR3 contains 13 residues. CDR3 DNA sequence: TGTGCCAGCAGCAAACGGACATCCGAAAAACTGTTTTTT. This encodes CASSKRTSEKLFF.

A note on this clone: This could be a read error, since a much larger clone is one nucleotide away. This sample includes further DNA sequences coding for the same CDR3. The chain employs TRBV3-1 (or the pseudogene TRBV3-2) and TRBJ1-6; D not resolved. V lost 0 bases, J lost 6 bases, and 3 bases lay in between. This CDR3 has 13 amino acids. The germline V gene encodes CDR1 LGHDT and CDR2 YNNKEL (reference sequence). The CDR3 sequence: CASSQDLNSPLHF. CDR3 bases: TGTGCCAGCAGCCAAGATCTTAATTCACCCCTCCACTTT.

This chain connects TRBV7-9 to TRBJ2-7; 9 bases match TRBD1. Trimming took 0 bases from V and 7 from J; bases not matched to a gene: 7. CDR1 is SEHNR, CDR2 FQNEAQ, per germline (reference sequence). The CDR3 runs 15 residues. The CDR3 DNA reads TGTGCCAGCAGCTTAGCGGGGACAGGGCTTAGAGAGCAGTACTTC. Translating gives CASSLAGTGLREQYF.

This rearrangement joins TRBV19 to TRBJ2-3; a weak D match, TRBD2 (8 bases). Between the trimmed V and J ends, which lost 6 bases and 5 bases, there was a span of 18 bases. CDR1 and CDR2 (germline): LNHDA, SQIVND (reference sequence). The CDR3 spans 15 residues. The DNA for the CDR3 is TGTGCCAGTAGGAGGGGGCTAGCGGGTGGAGATACGCAGTATTTT. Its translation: CASRRGLAGGDTQYF.

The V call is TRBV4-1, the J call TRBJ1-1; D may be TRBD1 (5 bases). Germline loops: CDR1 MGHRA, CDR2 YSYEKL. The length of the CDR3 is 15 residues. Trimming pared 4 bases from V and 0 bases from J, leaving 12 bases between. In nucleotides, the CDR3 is TGCGCCAGCAGCCCTCAAAGACAGTTGAACACTGAAGCTTTCTTT. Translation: CASSPQRQLNTEAFF.

CDR3: CASSLLFRASGRSTGELFF. The CDR3 nucleotides read TGTGCCAGCAGTTTATTGTTTAGGGCTAGCGGGAGGTCGACCGGGGAGCTGTTTTTT. The gene calls are TRBV28 and TRBJ2-2; the match to TRBD2 covers 11 bases. V dropped 1 base and J dropped 5; count of bases not matched to a gene: 12. Germline values: CDR1 MDHEN, CDR2 SYDVKM. The CDR3 loop spans 19 amino acids.

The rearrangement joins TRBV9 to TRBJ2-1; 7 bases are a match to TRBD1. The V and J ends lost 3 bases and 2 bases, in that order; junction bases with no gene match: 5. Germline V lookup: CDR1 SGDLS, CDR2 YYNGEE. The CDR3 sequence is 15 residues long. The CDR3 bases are TGTGCCAGCAGCGCCACCGGGACAGCCTACAATGAGCAGTTCTTC. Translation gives CASSATGTAYNEQFF.

The CDR3 reads CAWSLYGLAGDTDTQYF. CDR3 nucleotide sequence: TGTGCCTGGAGTCTCTATGGCCTAGCGGGAGATACAGATACGCAGTATTTT. The chain has TRBV30 and TRBJ2-3, with TRBD2 matching over 10 bases. CDR1 and CDR2 (germline): GTSNPN, SVGIG (reference sequence). J was trimmed by 3 bases and V by 2 bases; bases with no gene match: 11. The CDR3 extends over 17 amino acids.

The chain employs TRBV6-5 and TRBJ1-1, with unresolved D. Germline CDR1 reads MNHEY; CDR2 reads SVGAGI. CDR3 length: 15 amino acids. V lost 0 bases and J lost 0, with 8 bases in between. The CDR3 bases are TGTGCCAGCAGTTACTCTAGCGTGATGAACACTGAAGCTTTCTTT. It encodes CASSYSSVMNTEAFF.